These 20 T cell receptor beta chains were sequenced from one sample in a study of T cells in Graves' hyperthyroidism and ophthalmopathy. Amplified TCR beta CDR3 regions came from RNA transcripts. Researchers ran a first-round RT-PCR on the TCR CDR3 using the HTBI primer set. TCRdb re-called the multiplex PCR reads with MiXCR, one entry per CDR3 protein. The sample contains a few hundred thousand distinct CDR3 sequences, 13% to 15% of which appear only once. The sequenced sample was blood. The receptors come from a woman in her thirties or forties with Graves' hyperthyroidism that later progressed to Graves' ophthalmopathy.

The genes are TRBV6-1 and TRBJ2-4; 7 bases fit TRBD2. Germline values: CDR1 MNHNS, CDR2 SASEGT. The CDR3 has 15 amino acids. The V gene end was trimmed by 5 bases and the J gene end by 3 bases; junction bases not matched to a gene: 7. The CDR3 spells CASSLDPGGKNIQYF. CDR3 sequence (DNA): TGTGCCAGCAGTCTCGATCCGGGAGGCAAAAACATTCAGTACTTC.

There are many counts of this clonotype. The V call is TRBV10-3, the J call TRBJ2-1, with D possibly TRBD1 on 5 matching bases. Germline CDR1 and CDR2: ENHRY and SYGVKD. This CDR3 region has 14 residues. Trimming cost V 8 bases and J 4 bases, with 15 bases left between them. CDR3 DNA sequence: TGTGCCATCCTTGGGCAGGGCCCTTACAATGAGCAGTTCTTC. Its protein is CAILGQGPYNEQFF.

The sample holds many counts of this clonotype. The chain uses TRBV2 and TRBJ2-2; possible D gene TRBD2, 5 bases. Germline V gene lookup returns CDR1 SNHLY and CDR2 FYNNEI. The CDR3 loop spans 14 amino acids. V gave up 11 bases and J gave up 0 bases, with 13 bases separating them. The CDR3 protein is CAWKGDTNTGELFF. The DNA for the CDR3 is TGTGCCTGGAAGGGAGATACGAACACCGGGGAGCTGTTTTTT.

This clonotype has ten or more counts. J is TRBJ2-1 and V is TRBV6-1; D is undetermined. This CDR3 spans 15 amino acids. Trimming cost V 6 bases and J 7 bases, with 19 bases left between them. The germline V gene has CDR1 MNHNS and CDR2 SASEGT. The CDR3 bases are TGTGCCAGCAGCCCTGATGACCGGGTTTGGAATGAGCAGTTCTTC. Amino acid sequence: CASSPDDRVWNEQFF.

This clonotype was recorded at least ten times. The V gene is TRBV30, the J gene TRBJ2-2; 7 positions agree with TRBD2. The CDR3 consists of 14 residues. The germline V gene encodes CDR1 GTSNPN and CDR2 SVGIG (reference sequence). Trimming at V came to 4 bases and at J to 2 bases, leaving 4 bases not matched to a gene. CDR3 bases: TGTGCCTGGAACAGCGGGGCTAACACCGGGGAGCTGTTTTTT. Protein sequence: CAWNSGANTGELFF.

This clonotype came up many times. The chain combines TRBV10-3 with TRBJ1-1; the D gene is possibly TRBD1 (6 bases). The CDR3 length is 15 residues. The germline V gene encodes CDR1 ENHRY and CDR2 SYGVKD. V was clipped by 3 bases and J by 3 bases, with 14 bases between them. The CDR3 protein is CAISEWQGSDTEAFF. In nucleotides, the CDR3 is TGTGCCATCAGTGAATGGCAGGGGTCCGACACTGAAGCTTTCTTT.

This clonotype was detected a few times. V usage is TRBV7-9 and J usage is TRBJ1-2; D unclear. Per the germline V gene, CDR1 is SEHNR and CDR2 is FQNEAQ (reference sequence). The CDR3 length is 11 residues. Trimming removed 2 bases at V and 8 bases at J, with 6 bases between. The CDR3 sequence: CASSLNRGYTF. The CDR3, as DNA: TGTGCCAGCAGCTTAAATCGGGGCTACACCTTC.

In this sample, this clonotype turned up many times. The chain is built from TRBV29-1 and TRBJ2-2, with D perhaps given as TRBD1 or TRBD2 (6 bases each). The germline gives CDR1 SQVTM, CDR2 ANQGSEA. This CDR3 is built from 14 residues. V was pared by 7 bases and J by 5 bases, with 17 bases between. CDR3 coding DNA: TGCAGCGCGGAAACAGGGAGGTTGACCGGGGAGCTGTTTTTT. It yields the protein CSAETGRLTGELFF.

This clonotype was found many times. V usage is TRBV2 and J usage is TRBJ1-6; tentative D call: TRBD1 (5 bases). Germline CDR1 is SNHLY and CDR2 is FYNNEI. The CDR3 length is 15 residues. Trimming stripped 5 bases from V and 9 bases from J, with 17 bases between. CDR3 sequence reads: CASSQTRDSSSPLHF. The CDR3 DNA sequence: TGTGCCAGCAGTCAGACCCGGGACTCCAGTTCACCCCTCCACTTT.

This clonotype has a count of ten or more. V and J are TRBV6-5 and TRBJ1-4; D not resolved. The CDR3 is 16 amino acids. Trimming shortened V by 1 base and J by 0 bases, and 9 bases separated the two germline ends. Germline CDR1 reads MNHEY; CDR2 reads SVGAGI. The CDR3 DNA reads TGTGCCAGCAGTTACTACCGACGGACAACTAATGAAAAACTGTTTTTT. Translation gives CASSYYRRTTNEKLFF.

This clonotype appeared many times. The rearrangement links TRBV12-3 or TRBV12-4 to TRBJ2-5, with TRBD2 identical over 10 bases. The CDR3 runs to 15 residues. V gave up 5 bases and J gave up 5 bases; unmatched junction bases: 8. CDR3 in amino acids: CASSLGLAWGETQYF. The CDR3 coding sequence is TGTGCCAGCAGTCTGGGACTAGCGTGGGGGGAGACCCAGTACTTC.

On this clonotype: This could be a read error, since a much larger clone is one nucleotide away. The chain recombines TRBV4-1 with TRBJ2-7; tentatively, D is TRBD2 (6 bases). Trimming took off 1 base at V and 5 bases at J, with 18 bases between the two ends. Germline V gene sequence: CDR1 MGHRA, CDR2 YSYEKL. CDR3 size: 16 residues. This CDR3 is CASSQVPGVSGDEQYF. DNA for the CDR3: TGCGCCAGCAGCCAAGTCCCGGGGGTGAGCGGAGACGAGCAGTACTTC.

V is TRBV9 and J is TRBJ2-1; TRBD1 matches 11 bases. The ends lost 4 bases at V and 8 bases at J; junction bases unmatched: 14. The CDR3 runs 17 residues. CDR1 and CDR2 from the germline V gene are SGDLS and YYNGEE. This chain's CDR3 is CASSSREGQGGWDEQFF. For the CDR3, the DNA is TGTGCCAGCAGCTCAAGGGAGGGACAGGGGGGTTGGGATGAGCAGTTCTTC. Variable domain in full (rest from reference TRBV9 and TRBJ2-1): DSGVTQTPKHLITATGQRVTLRCSPRSGDLSVYWYQQSLDQGLQFLIQYYNGEERAKGNILERFSAQQFPDLHSELNLSSLELGDSALYFCASSSREGQGGWDEQFFGPGTRLTVL.

On this clonotype: No conserved phenylalanine or tryptophan is present at the end of the CDR3, so a read error is the likely explanation. The limits of the CDR3 on the DNA are not certain, so only TCRdb's listed CDR3 is given. The chain has TRBV5-5 and TRBJ1-1; the D call in the table, TRBD1, was not verified against the DNA. Per the germline V gene, CDR1 is SGHKS and CDR2 is YYEKEE (reference sequence). From its first to its last residue, the CDR3 has 13 amino acids. CDR3 sequence reads: CASSLQGRTEGFV.

Here the CDR3 DNA reads TGTGCCAGCAGCTCCACTAGCGGGATGGTCCGCGATGAGCAGTTCTTC. Encoded protein: CASSSTSGMVRDEQFF. The chain recombines TRBV11-2 with TRBJ2-1; 10 nucleotides line up with TRBD2. V lost 4 bases, J lost 8 bases, and 11 bases stayed unmatched. The CDR3 contains 16 residues. The germline V gene encodes CDR1 SGHAT and CDR2 FQNNGV. Full variable domain (rest looked up from reference TRBV11-2 and TRBJ2-1): EAGVAQSPRYKIIEKRQSVAFWCNPISGHATLYWYQQILGQGPKLLIQFQNNGVVDDSQLPKDRFSAERLKGVDSTLKIQPAKLEDSAVYLCASSSTSGMVRDEQFFGPGTRLTVL.

The V gene is TRBV9, the J gene TRBJ1-6; D may be TRBD1 (5 bases). The V end lost 4 bases, the J end lost 6 bases, and 8 bases lay between the germline ends. The CDR3 is 13 residues long. Germline lookup yields CDR1 SGDLS and CDR2 YYNGEE. CDR3 coding DNA: TGTGCCAGCAGCACGGGACCTAATTCACCCCTCCACTTT. This gives the protein CASSTGPNSPLHF.

This clonotype was counted ten times or more. This chain connects TRBV18 to TRBJ2-7; D gene uncertain. V dropped 6 bases and J dropped 6 bases, with 9 bases sitting between them. Germline assignment: CDR1 KGHSH and CDR2 LQKENI. The length of the CDR3 is 11 residues. The CDR3 sequence is CASSPGFEQYF. The CDR3 DNA reads TGTGCCAGCTCCCCTGGGTTCGAGCAGTACTTC.

In its sample, this clonotype was seen a few times. The V and J genes are TRBV4-1 and TRBJ2-7; TRBD1 agrees at 9 bases. Trimming cost V 4 bases and J 4 bases; bases outside gene matches: 8. Germline CDR1 is MGHRA and CDR2 is YSYEKL. This CDR3 contains 15 residues. The CDR3 protein is CASSLETDRGYEQYF. CDR3 coding DNA: TGCGCCAGCAGCCTCGAAACGGACAGGGGATACGAGCAGTACTTC.

This clonotype was counted ten times or more. The chain links TRBV29-1 to TRBJ2-1; TRBD2 agrees at 8 bases. Germline-derived CDR1 and CDR2 are SQVTM and ANQGSEA. V trimming: 7 bases; J trimming: 9 bases; junction bases outside the gene matches: 14. The CDR3 covers 14 residues. CDR3: CSATGTRHFSEQFF. CDR3 coding DNA: TGCAGCGCCACCGGGACTAGACATTTTAGTGAGCAGTTCTTC.

This clonotype occurred many times. In nucleotides, the CDR3 is TGTGCCAGCAGCGTAGGACAGTGGGAGACCCAGTACTTC. It encodes CASSVGQWETQYF. This chain joins TRBV9 and TRBJ2-5; D might be TRBD1 (5 bases). This CDR3 contains 13 residues. V was shortened by 0 bases and J by 5 bases, with 8 bases between the two germline ends. CDR1 is SGDLS and CDR2 is YYNGEE in the germline V gene.